The sample holds one count of the clone carrying this T cell receptor beta chain. Its target is unknown. This entry is derived from a study of T cells in Graves' hyperthyroidism and ophthalmopathy. The overall study: At initial diagnosis, before any treatment had begun, peripheral blood was obtained. Study conclusions and caveats: Clonotypes that were expanded in thyroid above 0.001 mostly appeared in blood too.

Participants, patients aged 18 to 65, had newly diagnosed hyperthyroidism with a duration under 2 months. The CDR3 has 12 residues. Trimming shortened V by 6 bases and J by 6 bases, and 12 bases separated the two germline ends. Amplification of TCR beta CDR3 regions was performed using RNA transcripts as template. The study used the HTBI primer set for a first-round RT-PCR of the TCR CDR3. One entry per CDR3 protein results from TCRdb running MiXCR on the multiplex PCR reads. The data hold hundreds of thousands of distinct CDR3 sequences, with approximately 40% observed a single time. This receptor was obtained from a man younger than 30 with Graves' hyperthyroidism. The sequenced sample consisted of blood. This chain uses TRBV12-3 or TRBV12-4 with TRBJ2-7; D may correspond to TRBD1 or TRBD2 (5 bases each). Here the CDR3 reads CASSHEGREQYF. The CDR3 DNA reads as TGTGCCAGCAGCCATGAGGGGCGCGAGCAGTACTTC.